This T cell receptor beta chain was identified during a study of cytomegalovirus exposure and HLA in healthy donors. Researchers ran the PCR with 60 Vbeta and 13 Jbeta primers. Clones were sequenced by immunoSEQ multiplex PCR, and TCRdb holds only the in-frame ones, with some missing. The table has about 110,000 clones, roughly three quarters seen once. The V and J ends lost 5 bases and 5 bases, in that order; junction bases with no gene match: 7. Germline V lookup: CDR1 SGHAT, CDR2 FQNNGV. There are 14 residues in the CDR3. The source of this sequence is a woman aged 45 to 65 in good health and CMV-seropositive. Sequencing was carried out using PBMCs. This chain uses TRBV11-2 with TRBJ2-7, with 9 bases matching TRBD1. Written as DNA, the CDR3 is TGTGCCAGCAGCCATGGAGGGACAGGGCACGAGCAGTACTTC. This encodes CASSHGGTGHEQYF. The full variable domain, completed using reference TRBV11-2 and TRBJ2-7, is EAGVAQSPRYKIIEKRQSVAFWCNPISGHATLYWYQQILGQGPKLLIQFQNNGVVDDSQLPKDRFSAERLKGVDSTLKIQPAKLEDSAVYLCASSHGGTGHEQYFGPGTRLTVT.